Listed here are 24 T cell receptor beta chains from one sample, sequenced in a study of blood T cell repertoires in COVID-19. Method: immunoSEQ multiplex PCR; TCRdb's copy keeps in-frame clones and lacks some. The sample carries a few hundred thousand clones, around 90% recorded once. What was sequenced was PBMCs or T cells enriched from blood (not recorded which). These TCRs come from a woman under 40 who had recovered from COVID-19.

This clone was counted a few times. The rearrangement uses TRBV5-6 and TRBJ2-7; possibly TRBD2 for D (6 bases). Germline V gene sequence: CDR1 SGHDT, CDR2 YYEEEE. The CDR3 runs 18 residues. Trimming shortened V by 2 bases and J by 0 bases, and 21 bases separated the two germline ends. The CDR3 DNA is TGTGCCAGCAGCTTAGTCGGTCTGGGGGGACCGAACTCCTACGAGCAGTACTTC. Amino acids: CASSLVGLGGPNSYEQYF.

The V call is TRBV13, the J call TRBJ1-5; D is unresolved. V lost 4 bases and J 2 bases, leaving 12 bases between the germline ends. Germline CDR1 PRHDT, CDR2 FYEKMQ (reference sequence). CDR3 size: 15 residues. The CDR3 coding sequence is TGTGCCAGCAGCTACGGGTATGGCGGCAATCAGCCCCAGCATTTT. It translates to CASSYGYGGNQPQHF.

This clone showed up just once. The J gene is TRBJ2-7, the V gene TRBV7-9; the match to TRBD1 covers 9 bases. Germline CDR1 SEHNR, CDR2 FQNEAQ (reference sequence). The CDR3 totals 16 residues. After removal of 5 bases from V and 4 bases from J, the junction contained 12 bases not matched to a gene. The CDR3 sequence: CASSPGSSGTGYEQYF. The CDR3 DNA reads as TGTGCCAGCAGCCCTGGGAGTTCCGGGACAGGGTACGAGCAGTACTTC.

The chain carries TRBV7-9 and TRBJ2-3, with D possibly TRBD1 on 5 matching bases. This CDR3 has 15 residues. The V and J ends lost 6 bases and 2 bases respectively, with 15 bases between them. Germline lookup yields CDR1 SEHNR and CDR2 FQNEAQ (reference sequence). CDR3 amino acids: CASRPKGELTDTQYF. Written as DNA, the CDR3 is TGTGCCAGCAGACCCAAAGGGGAACTCACAGATACGCAGTATTTT. The variable domain in full, with the rest retrieved from reference TRBV7-9 and TRBJ2-3, is DTGVSQNPRHKITKRGQNVTFRCDPISEHNRLYWYRQTLGQGPEFLTYFQNEAQLEKSRLLSDRFSAERPKGSFSTLEIQRTEQGDSAMYLCASRPKGELTDTQYFGPGTRLTVL.

The V and J genes are TRBV4-1 and TRBJ1-1, with 9 bases fitting TRBD1. After removal of 8 bases from V and 6 bases from J, the junction contained 13 bases not matched to a gene. This CDR3 comprises 15 residues. Germline values: CDR1 MGHRA, CDR2 YSYEKL. The CDR3 is CASFKQGAGGSEAFF. The DNA of the CDR3 is TGCGCCAGCTTCAAACAGGGGGCGGGGGGCTCTGAAGCTTTCTTT.

The chain combines TRBV5-4 with TRBJ2-7; TRBD2 aligns across 10 bases. Germline V gene sequence: CDR1 SGHNT, CDR2 YYREEE (reference sequence). The CDR3 extends over 15 amino acids. The junction had 4 bases not matched to a gene; V was cut back by 0 bases and J by 4 bases. CDR3 nucleotide sequence: TGTGCCAGCAGCTTGGGGGCTAGCGGGGGATACGAGCAGTACTTC. It yields the protein CASSLGASGGYEQYF.

The chain combines TRBV12-5 with TRBJ2-1; 9 nucleotides match TRBD2. The CDR3 has 15 amino acids. CDR1 and CDR2 from the germline V gene are LGHNT and FRNRAP. V shed 3 bases, J shed 5 bases, and the junction held 5 bases outside the gene matches. The CDR3 reads CASGLYLAGNNEQFF. The CDR3 bases are TGTGCTAGTGGTTTATACCTAGCGGGAAACAATGAGCAGTTCTTC.

The chain recombines TRBV4-3 with TRBJ1-4, with D perhaps TRBD1 (5 bases). Germline V gene lookup returns CDR1 LGHNA and CDR2 YSLEER. Trimming took 1 base from V and 6 from J, leaving 18 bases between them. CDR3 length: 17 residues. CDR3 region: CASSQGARQGAYEKLFF. DNA for the CDR3: TGCGCCAGCAGCCAAGGGGCAAGGCAGGGTGCTTATGAAAAACTGTTTTTT.

This rearrangement joins TRBV5-1 to TRBJ2-2; the D is unclear. Germline CDR1 reads SGHRS; CDR2 reads YFSETQ. Deletions cut 4 bases from V and 4 bases from J, with 14 bases between. The CDR3 sequence is 15 residues long. The CDR3 sequence: CASSQEPRGTGELFF. CDR3 nucleotides: TGCGCCAGCAGCCAAGAGCCTCGTGGCACCGGGGAGCTGTTTTTT.

This chain connects TRBV25-1 to TRBJ1-1; D perhaps matches TRBD1 (5 bases). From germline, CDR1 is MGHDK and CDR2 SYGVNS. This CDR3 comprises 15 residues. V lost 3 bases and J 1 base, leaving 12 bases between the germline ends. DNA for the CDR3: TGTGCCAGCAGTGACCGACAGAGAGCGAACACTGAAGCTTTCTTT. Protein sequence: CASSDRQRANTEAFF.

This rearrangement joins TRBV7-2 to TRBJ2-3; the D gene is possibly TRBD1 (5 bases). The CDR3 extends over 12 amino acids. Germline lookup yields CDR1 SGHTA and CDR2 FQGNSA. V was shortened by 5 bases and J by 6 bases, with 9 bases between the two germline ends. This CDR3 is CASSPKGDTQYF. The DNA of the CDR3 is TGTGCCAGCAGCCCAAAGGGGGATACGCAGTATTTT. Full variable domain (rest looked up from reference TRBV7-2 and TRBJ2-3): GAGVSQSPSNKVTEKGKDVELRCDPISGHTALYWYRQSLGQGLEFLIYFQGNSAPDKSGLPSDRFSAERTGGSVSTLTIQRTQQEDSAVYLCASSPKGDTQYFGPGTRLTVL.

The genes are TRBV6-5 and TRBJ1-1, with D maybe TRBD1 (6 bases). Deletions cut 5 bases from V and 0 bases from J, with 13 bases between. The CDR3 is 15 amino acids. Germline lookup yields CDR1 MNHEY and CDR2 SVGAGI. In nucleotides, the CDR3 is TGTGCCAGCAGTACGACCGGGACATTGAACACTGAAGCTTTCTTT. Its translation: CASSTTGTLNTEAFF.

The V call is TRBV18, the J call TRBJ2-3; TRBD2 matches at 7 bases. The CDR3 runs 16 residues. The V segment lost 2 bases and the J segment 4 bases; nucleotides outside the gene matches: 9. Germline values: CDR1 KGHSH, CDR2 LQKENI. CDR3 in DNA: TGTGCCAGCTCACCAGAGGTGGGAGGGCCCCCAGATACGCAGTATTTT. This encodes CASSPEVGGPPDTQYF.

The rearrangement joins TRBV2 to TRBJ2-4; TRBD2 agrees at 14 bases. Germline V gene sequence: CDR1 SNHLY, CDR2 FYNNEI. This CDR3 region has 16 residues. V was pared by 6 bases and J by 7 bases, with 8 bases of the junction left unmatched. The CDR3 coding sequence is TGTGCCAGCAGGGGACTAGCGGGAGTAGGCAGGAACATTCAGTACTTC. Amino acids: CASRGLAGVGRNIQYF.

The V call is TRBV4-3, the J call TRBJ1-2; TRBD1 is a possible D gene (6 bases). Trimming cost V 0 bases and J 4 bases, with 15 bases left between them. This CDR3 has 16 amino acids. CDR1 and CDR2 (germline): LGHNA, YSLEER. The CDR3: CASSQDIMQGPYGYTF. The CDR3 nucleotides are TGCGCCAGCAGCCAAGATATCATGCAGGGGCCCTATGGCTACACCTTC.

The chain combines TRBV5-1 with TRBJ1-2, with unresolved D. Trimming pared 1 base from V and 6 bases from J, leaving 13 bases between. The CDR3 is made up of 14 amino acids. CDR1 and CDR2 (germline): SGHRS, YFSETQ. The chain's CDR3 is CASSLPSQAHGYTF. DNA for the CDR3: TGCGCCAGCAGCTTGCCATCCCAAGCCCATGGCTACACCTTC.

The rearrangement uses TRBV9 and TRBJ2-3; TRBD2 aligns across 8 bases. The CDR3 spans 17 residues. Germline V lookup: CDR1 SGDLS, CDR2 YYNGEE. J was trimmed by 2 bases and V by 0 bases; bases with no gene match: 8. The CDR3 DNA is TGTGCCAGCAGCGTAGTTGGCGGGAGGACACCCACAGATACGCAGTATTTT. Its protein is CASSVVGGRTPTDTQYF.

V gene TRBV5-6 combines with J gene TRBJ2-7, with D perhaps matching TRBD1 (6 bases). From germline, CDR1 is SGHDT and CDR2 YYEEEE. V was trimmed by 4 bases and J by 4 bases, leaving 27 bases between them. The CDR3 is made up of 18 amino acids. The CDR3 reads CASSPPGHRVKLLYEQYF. The CDR3 coding sequence is TGTGCCAGCAGCCCTCCGGGACATCGGGTTAAATTGCTATACGAGCAGTACTTC.

V is TRBV7-2 and J is TRBJ1-5; the match to TRBD1 covers 7 bases. The CDR3 extends over 15 amino acids. Germline loops: CDR1 SGHTA, CDR2 FQGNSA. V shed 2 bases and J 5 bases; nucleotides not matched to a gene: 6. The CDR3 loop reads CASSLFQGGYQPQHF. CDR3 sequence (DNA): TGTGCCAGCAGCTTATTTCAGGGGGGCTATCAGCCCCAGCATTTT.

This clone was counted between two and nine times. The rearrangement uses TRBV3-1 (or the pseudogene TRBV3-2) and TRBJ2-7, with TRBD1 as a possible D gene (6 bases). Trimming cost V 1 base and J 0 bases, with 10 bases left between them. CDR3 length equals 15 residues. Germline lookup yields CDR1 LGHDT and CDR2 YNNKEL (reference sequence). The DNA of the CDR3 is TGTGCCAGCAGCCAAGGAATAGGGGGCTCCTACGAGCAGTACTTC. Its translation: CASSQGIGGSYEQYF.

V gene TRBV6-5 combines with J gene TRBJ1-2; D possibly corresponds to TRBD1 (6 bases). This CDR3 spans 13 amino acids. Trimming took off 8 bases at V and 4 bases at J, with 14 bases between the two ends. In germline, CDR1 is MNHEY, CDR2 SVGAGI. CDR3 loop: CASSTTGIYGYTF. The CDR3 nucleotides read TGTGCCAGCTCAACGACAGGAATCTATGGCTACACCTTC.

The gene calls are TRBV5-1 and TRBJ1-1, with no clear D. The ends were cut back, 5 bases at V and 3 bases at J, with 8 bases in the middle. The CDR3 contains 12 residues. Germline V gene lookup returns CDR1 SGHRS and CDR2 YFSETQ. CDR3 residues: CASRFQDTEAFF. The CDR3 DNA follows: TGCGCCAGCAGGTTCCAGGACACTGAAGCTTTCTTT.

This chain links TRBV18 with TRBJ2-3; TRBD2 matches at 8 bases. Trimming removed 6 bases from V and 1 base from J; junction bases left unmatched: 6. The length of the CDR3 is 15 residues. Germline CDR1 reads KGHSH; CDR2 reads LQKENI. Here the CDR3 DNA reads TGTGCCAGCTCCCTTGACGGGGGGGGCACAGATACGCAGTATTTT. Translation gives CASSLDGGGTDTQYF.

CDR3 bases: TGCAGTGCTAGAGTCGGGTTCTTC. Encoded protein: CSARVGFF. The chain carries TRBV20-1 and TRBJ2-1; D unresolved. Germline values: CDR1 DFQATT, CDR2 SNEGSKA (reference sequence). Trimming took off 1 base at V and 15 bases at J, with 4 bases between the two ends. CDR3 length equals 8 residues.